This T cell receptor (beta chain) was found in a study of OX40 agonist ivuxolimab in advanced cancers. Comments on this clone: Its antigen is still unknown.

Study-wide results and caveats: Patients with a partial response at 0.1-3.0 mg/kg had among the lowest clonal expansion.

Trimming cost V 5 bases and J 5 bases, with 6 bases left between them. This CDR3 comprises 11 residues. Looked up from germline, CDR1 is MNHNY and CDR2 is SVGAGI (reference sequence). The table came from immunoSEQ multiplex PCR; TCRdb's copy has only in-frame clones and leaves some out. The sample has approximately 59,000 clones; 75% to 90% are singletons. Specimen: CD4+ or CD8+ T cells sorted from blood, collected in a trial of the OX40 agonist ivuxolimab. The rearrangement uses TRBV6-6 and TRBJ2-5; D uncertain. This receptor was obtained from an adult with an advanced solid tumor such as melanoma, head and neck, liver or kidney cancer. The CDR3 reads CASSQEETQYF. The CDR3 DNA reads as TGTGCCAGCAGTCAAGAGGAGACCCAGTACTTC.